This TCR beta chain was found in a study of blood T cell repertoires in COVID-19. Study-wide background: In each case, the material was cDNA or gDNA derived from T cells, B-cell-depleted T cells, or PBMCs.

This CDR3 is built from 15 residues. Germline V CDR1 and CDR2: SGDLS, YYNGEE. The V gene lost 1 base and the J gene lost 0 bases, with 8 bases spanning the gap. Authors' analysis steps: Reference gene primer amplification in the assay estimated nucleated cell counts. The assay was immunoSEQ multiplex PCR, and TCRdb's table has in-frame clones only and misses some. Clone size and the V and J calls come from that table; the DNA yielded D and trimming. In the table there are some 97,000 clones, approximately 91% of which are singletons. About this clone itself: Other DNA sequences of this sample code for an identical CDR3.

The sequence came from a man aged 55-75 years with acute or convalescent COVID-19. This chain uses TRBV9 with TRBJ1-3, with TRBD1 as a possible D gene (6 bases). The sequenced material came from peripheral blood. In DNA form, the CDR3 reads TGTGCCAGCAGCGTAAGGGGGAGCTCTGGAAACACCATATATTTT. Translated, it gives CASSVRGSSGNTIYF.